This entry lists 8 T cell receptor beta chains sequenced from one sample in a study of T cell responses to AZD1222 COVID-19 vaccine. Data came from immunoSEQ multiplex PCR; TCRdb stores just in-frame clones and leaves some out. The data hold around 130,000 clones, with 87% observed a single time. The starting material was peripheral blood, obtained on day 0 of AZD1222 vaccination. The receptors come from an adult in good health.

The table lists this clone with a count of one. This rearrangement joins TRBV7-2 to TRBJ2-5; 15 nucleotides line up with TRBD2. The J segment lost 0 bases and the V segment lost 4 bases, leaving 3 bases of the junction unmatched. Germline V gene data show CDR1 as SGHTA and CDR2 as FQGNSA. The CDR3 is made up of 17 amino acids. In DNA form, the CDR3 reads TGTGCCAGCAGCTACGGGACTAGCGGGGGGTACCAAGAGACCCAGTACTTC. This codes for CASSYGTSGGYQETQYF.

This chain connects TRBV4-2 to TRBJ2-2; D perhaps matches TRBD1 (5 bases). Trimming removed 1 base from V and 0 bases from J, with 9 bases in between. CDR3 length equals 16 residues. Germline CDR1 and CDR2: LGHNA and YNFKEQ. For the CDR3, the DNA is TGTGCCAGCAGCCAAGGGGGCACAACGAACACCGGGGAGCTGTTTTTT. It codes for CASSQGGTTNTGELFF.

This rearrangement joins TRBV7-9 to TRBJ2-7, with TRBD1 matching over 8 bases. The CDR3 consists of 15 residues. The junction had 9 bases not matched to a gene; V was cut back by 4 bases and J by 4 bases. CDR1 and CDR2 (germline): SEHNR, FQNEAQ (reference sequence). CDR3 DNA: TGTGCCAGCAGCTCGGATCGACAGGGGAGGTACGAGCAGTACTTC. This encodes CASSSDRQGRYEQYF.

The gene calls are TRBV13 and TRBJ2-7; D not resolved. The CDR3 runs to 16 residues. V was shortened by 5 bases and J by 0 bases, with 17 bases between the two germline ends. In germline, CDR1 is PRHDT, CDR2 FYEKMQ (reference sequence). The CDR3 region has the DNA TGTGCCAGCAGCCGCGCACCAGCGCAGAGCTCCTACGAGCAGTACTTC. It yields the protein CASSRAPAQSSYEQYF.

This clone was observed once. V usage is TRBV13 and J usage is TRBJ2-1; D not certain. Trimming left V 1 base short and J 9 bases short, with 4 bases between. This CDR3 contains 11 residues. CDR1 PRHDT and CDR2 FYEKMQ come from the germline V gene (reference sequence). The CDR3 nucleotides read TGTGCCAGCAGCTTAGAGGCTGAGCAGTTCTTC. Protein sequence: CASSLEAEQFF.

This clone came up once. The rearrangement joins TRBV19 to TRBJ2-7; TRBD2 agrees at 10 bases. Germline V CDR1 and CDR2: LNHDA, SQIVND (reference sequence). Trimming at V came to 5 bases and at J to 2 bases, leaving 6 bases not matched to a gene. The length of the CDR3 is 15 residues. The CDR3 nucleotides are TGTGCCAGTAGTTCCCGGACTAGCGGAACCTACGAGCAGTACTTC. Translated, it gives CASSSRTSGTYEQYF.

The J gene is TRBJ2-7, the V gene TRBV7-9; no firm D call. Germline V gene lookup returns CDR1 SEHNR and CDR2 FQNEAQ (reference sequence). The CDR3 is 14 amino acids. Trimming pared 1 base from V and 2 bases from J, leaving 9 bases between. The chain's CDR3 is CASSLGARTYEQYF. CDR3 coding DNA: TGTGCCAGCAGCTTAGGTGCCCGTACCTACGAGCAGTACTTC.

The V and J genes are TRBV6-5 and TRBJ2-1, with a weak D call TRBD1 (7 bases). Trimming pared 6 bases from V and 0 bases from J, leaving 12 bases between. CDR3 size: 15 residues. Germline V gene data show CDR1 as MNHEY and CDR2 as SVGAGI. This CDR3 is CASSQGEVSYNEQFF. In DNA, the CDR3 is TGTGCCAGCAGCCAGGGGGAGGTCTCCTACAATGAGCAGTTCTTC.